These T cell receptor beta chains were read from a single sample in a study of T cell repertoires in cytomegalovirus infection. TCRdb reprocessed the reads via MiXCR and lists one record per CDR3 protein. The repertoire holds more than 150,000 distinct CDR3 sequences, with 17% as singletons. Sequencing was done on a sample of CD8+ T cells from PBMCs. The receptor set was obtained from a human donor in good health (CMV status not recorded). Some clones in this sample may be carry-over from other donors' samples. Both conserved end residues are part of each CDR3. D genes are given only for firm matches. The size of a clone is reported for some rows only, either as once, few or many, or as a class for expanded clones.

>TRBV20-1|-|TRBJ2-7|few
TGCAGTGCTAGCCCCCTCGAGGGAACATACGAGCAGTACTTC
CSASPLEGTYEQYF
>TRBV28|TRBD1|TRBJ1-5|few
TGTGCCAGCAGTTTAAGAACCCGGGACAGGGCGCATCAGCCCCAGCATTTT
CASSLRTRDRAHQPQHF
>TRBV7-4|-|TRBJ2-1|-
TGTGCCAGCAGCACACGACAGGGAGGCGAGCAGTTCTTC
CASSTRQGGEQFF
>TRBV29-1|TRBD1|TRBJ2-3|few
TGCAGCGTCTCTCTCGTGCAGGGGGCAACCTACACAGATACGCAGTATTTT
CSVSLVQGATYTDTQYF
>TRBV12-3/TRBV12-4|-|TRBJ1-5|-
TGTGCCAGCAGTTTAGGAGGGGCCGGAGGGCCCCAGCATTTT
CASSLGGAGGPQHF
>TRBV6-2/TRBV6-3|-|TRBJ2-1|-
TGTGCCAGCACCAAATACGCCGGGACTCGGGCTGACAATGAGCAGTTCTTC
CASTKYAGTRADNEQFF
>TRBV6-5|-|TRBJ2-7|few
TGTGCCAGCAGTTATACAGGGTATCTGGACGAGCAGTACTTC
CASSYTGYLDEQYF
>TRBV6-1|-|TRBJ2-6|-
TGTGCCAGCAGTGAAGAAGGGGGGGATGGGGCCAACGTCCTGACTTTC
CASSEEGGDGANVLTF
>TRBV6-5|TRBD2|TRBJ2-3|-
TGTGCCAGCAGTTACACGACTAGCGCCACAGATACGCAGTATTTT
CASSYTTSATDTQYF
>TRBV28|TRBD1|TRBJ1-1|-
TGTGCCAGCAGCCTAGGGGGGACAGCCCCTCTGGCGAACACTGAAGCTTTCTTT
CASSLGGTAPLANTEAFF
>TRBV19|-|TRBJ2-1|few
TGTGCCAGTAGTATAGTAGGCAATGAGCAGTTCTTC
CASSIVGNEQFF
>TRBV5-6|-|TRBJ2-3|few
TGTGCCAGCAGCCCCGGGACCAGAGTTCCAGATACGCAGTATTTT
CASSPGTRVPDTQYF
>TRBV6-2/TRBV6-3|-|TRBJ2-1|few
TGTGCCAGCAGTTACTCGATCAGGGCCTCCTACAATGAGCAGTTCTTC
CASSYSIRASYNEQFF
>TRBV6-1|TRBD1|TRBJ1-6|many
TGTGCCAGCAGTGTTGCGGGACAGGATAATTCACCCCTCCACTTT
CASSVAGQDNSPLHF
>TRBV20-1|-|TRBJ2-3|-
TGCAGTGCACCCCCAAATCCGGGAGATACGCAGTATTTT
CSAPPNPGDTQYF
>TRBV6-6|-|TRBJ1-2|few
TGTGCCAGCAGTTACTCCGACAGCCCCACGTATGGCTACACCTTC
CASSYSDSPTYGYTF
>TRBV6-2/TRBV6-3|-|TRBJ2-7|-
TGTGCCAGCAGTTTACAGGGTAGTGCTTACGAGCAGTACTTC
CASSLQGSAYEQYF
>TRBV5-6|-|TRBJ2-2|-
TGTGCCAGCAGCTTGGACGAGGGAATAACCGGGGAGCTGTTTTTT
CASSLDEGITGELFF
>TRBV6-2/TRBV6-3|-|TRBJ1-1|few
TGTGCCAGCAGTTACACCACTGAAGCTTTCTTT
CASSYTTEAFF
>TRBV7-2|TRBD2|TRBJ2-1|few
TGTGCCAGCAGCTCGGTAGGACTAGACTACAATGAGCAGTTCTTC
CASSSVGLDYNEQFF
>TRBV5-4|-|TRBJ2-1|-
TGTGCCAGCAGCTTGGACCTATCCTACAATGAGCAGTTCTTC
CASSLDLSYNEQFF
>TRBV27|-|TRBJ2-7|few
TGTGCCAGCTCTAAAGGGCAGCACAGCTCCTACGAGCAGTACTTC
CASSKGQHSSYEQYF
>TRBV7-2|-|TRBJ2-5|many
TGTGCCAGCAGCTTAAATGGTCTCACCGAGACCCAGTACTTC
CASSLNGLTETQYF
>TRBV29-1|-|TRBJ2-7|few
TGCAGCGTCGTTGACGGCGAACAGTACTTC
CSVVDGEQYF